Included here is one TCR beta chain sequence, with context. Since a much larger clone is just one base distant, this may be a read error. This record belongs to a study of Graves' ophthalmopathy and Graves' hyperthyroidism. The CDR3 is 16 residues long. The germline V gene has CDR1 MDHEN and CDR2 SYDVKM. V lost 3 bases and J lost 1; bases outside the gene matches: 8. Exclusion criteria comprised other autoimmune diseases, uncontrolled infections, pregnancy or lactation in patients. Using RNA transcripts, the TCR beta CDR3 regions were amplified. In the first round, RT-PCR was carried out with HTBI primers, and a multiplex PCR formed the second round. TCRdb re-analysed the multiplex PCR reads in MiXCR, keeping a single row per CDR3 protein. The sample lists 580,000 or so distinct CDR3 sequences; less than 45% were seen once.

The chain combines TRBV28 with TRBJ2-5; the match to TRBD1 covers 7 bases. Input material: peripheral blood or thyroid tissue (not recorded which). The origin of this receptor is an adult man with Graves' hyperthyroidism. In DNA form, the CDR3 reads TGTGCCAGCAGTTTTGGCCTGGGACAGCGCCAAGAGACCCAGTACTTC. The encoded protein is CASSFGLGQRQETQYF.